Presented here are 6 T cell receptor beta chains from one specimen sequenced in a study of T cell repertoires in ileal Crohn's disease. Sequencing used immunoSEQ multiplex PCR; TCRdb keeps in-frame clones, though not all of them. The table lists approximately 27,000 clones, about 81% of them singletons. The sequencing sample was made of ileal tissue. These receptors all stem from an adult with Crohn's disease.

This clone has just a few counts. The chain carries TRBV18 and TRBJ1-3, with D unclear. Trimming cost V 3 bases and J 0 bases, with 6 bases left between them. From germline, CDR1 is KGHSH and CDR2 LQKENI. This CDR3 is built from 14 residues. CDR3 region: CASSPESSGNTIYF. CDR3 bases: TGTGCCAGCTCACCGGAGAGCTCTGGAAACACCATATATTTT.

The chain couples TRBV7-9 to TRBJ1-3; no reliable D call. V lost 2 bases to trimming and J lost 4 bases, with 15 bases between them. The CDR3 spans 16 residues. Germline V CDR1 and CDR2: SEHNR, FQNEAQ (reference sequence). The CDR3 DNA reads as TGTGCCAGCAGCTTATTCTCGGATCGGCGGGGAAACACCATATATTTT. Residues: CASSLFSDRRGNTIYF.

On this clone: An end of the junction does not agree with germline; a read error may underlie this. This sequence joins TRBV11-3 and TRBJ2-2, with 9 bases fitting TRBD2. The CDR3 loop spans 16 amino acids. Germline V gives CDR1 SGHNT, CDR2 YENEEA. DNA for the CDR3: TGTGCCAGCAGCTTTTTTAGCGGGGGTCTCACCAGGGAGCTGTTTTTT. Its translation: CASSFFSGGLTRELFF.

V gene TRBV29-1 combines with J gene TRBJ2-5; D possibly corresponds to TRBD1 (6 bases). Looked up from germline, CDR1 is SQVTM and CDR2 is ANQGSEA. Trimming took 3 bases from V and 4 from J, leaving 18 bases between them. The CDR3 has 15 residues. The CDR3 loop reads CSVDVPGQGIETQYF. The CDR3 DNA sequence: TGCAGCGTTGATGTACCGGGACAAGGGATAGAGACCCAGTACTTC.

This sequence joins TRBV19 and TRBJ1-5; maybe TRBD1 (5 bases). Trimming shortened V by 6 bases and J by 2 bases, and 20 bases separated the two germline ends. The CDR3 covers 17 residues. The germline gives CDR1 LNHDA, CDR2 SQIVND (reference sequence). CDR3 amino acids: CASRTPPGREGNQPQHF. The CDR3 DNA reads as TGTGCCAGTAGAACCCCCCCCGGCAGGGAAGGCAATCAGCCCCAGCATTTT.

The V and J genes are TRBV6-1 and TRBJ1-4; D is ambiguous. This CDR3 has 12 amino acids. Germline CDR1 and CDR2: MNHNS and SASEGT. V was clipped by 8 bases and J by 7 bases, with 11 bases between them. The CDR3 nucleotides read TGTGCCAGCTCCCGGACTGGTGAAAAACTGTTTTTT. The encoded protein is CASSRTGEKLFF.